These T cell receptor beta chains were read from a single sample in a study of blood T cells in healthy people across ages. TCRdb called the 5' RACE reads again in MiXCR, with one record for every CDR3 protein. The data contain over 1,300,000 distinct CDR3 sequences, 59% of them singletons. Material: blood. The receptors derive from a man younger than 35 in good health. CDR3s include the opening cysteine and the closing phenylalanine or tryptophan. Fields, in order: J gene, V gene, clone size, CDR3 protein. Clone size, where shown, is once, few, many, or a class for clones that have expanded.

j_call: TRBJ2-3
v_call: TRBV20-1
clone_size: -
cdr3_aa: CSADPGQGTDTQYF

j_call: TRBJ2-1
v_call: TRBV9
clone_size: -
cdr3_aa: CASKLGASGNNEQFF

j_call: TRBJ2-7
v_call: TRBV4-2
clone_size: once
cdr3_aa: CASSRENSYEQYF

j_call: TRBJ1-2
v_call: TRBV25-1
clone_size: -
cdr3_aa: CASSDASRAYGYTF

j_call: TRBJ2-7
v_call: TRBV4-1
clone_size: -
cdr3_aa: CASSQVADRTYEQYF

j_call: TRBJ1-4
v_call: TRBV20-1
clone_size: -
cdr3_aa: CSARPTGRLNEKLFF

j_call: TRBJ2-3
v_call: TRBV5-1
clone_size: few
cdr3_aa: CASSRTAARGDTQYF

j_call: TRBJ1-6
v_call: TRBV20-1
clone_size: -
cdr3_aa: CSARVMLNSPLHF

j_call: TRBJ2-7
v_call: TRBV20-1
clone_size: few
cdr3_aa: CSARDPRLATEQYF

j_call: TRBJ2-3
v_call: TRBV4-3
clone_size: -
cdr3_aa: CASSHLAGGLDTQYF

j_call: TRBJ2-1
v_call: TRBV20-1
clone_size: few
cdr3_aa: CSVPAGIHNEQFF

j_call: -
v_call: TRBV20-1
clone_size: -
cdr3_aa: CKVVLGNEQYF

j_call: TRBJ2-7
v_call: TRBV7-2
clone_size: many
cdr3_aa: CASSLRTGSSYEQYF

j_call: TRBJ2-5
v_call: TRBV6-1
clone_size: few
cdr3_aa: CASTWTGIQETQYF

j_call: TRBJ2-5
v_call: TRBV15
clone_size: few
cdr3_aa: CATSPGTTQETQYF